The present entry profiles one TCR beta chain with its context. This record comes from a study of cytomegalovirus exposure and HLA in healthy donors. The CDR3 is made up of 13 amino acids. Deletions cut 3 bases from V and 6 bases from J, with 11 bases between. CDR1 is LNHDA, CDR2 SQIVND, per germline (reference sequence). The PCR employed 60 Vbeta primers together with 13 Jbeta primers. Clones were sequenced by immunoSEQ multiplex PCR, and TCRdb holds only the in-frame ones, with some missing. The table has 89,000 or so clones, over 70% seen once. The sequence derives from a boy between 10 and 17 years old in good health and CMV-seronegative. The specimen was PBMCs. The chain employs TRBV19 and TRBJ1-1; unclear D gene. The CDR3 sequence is CASSISRGPEAFF. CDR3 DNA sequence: TGTGCCAGTAGTATTTCCCGAGGGCCTGAAGCTTTCTTT.